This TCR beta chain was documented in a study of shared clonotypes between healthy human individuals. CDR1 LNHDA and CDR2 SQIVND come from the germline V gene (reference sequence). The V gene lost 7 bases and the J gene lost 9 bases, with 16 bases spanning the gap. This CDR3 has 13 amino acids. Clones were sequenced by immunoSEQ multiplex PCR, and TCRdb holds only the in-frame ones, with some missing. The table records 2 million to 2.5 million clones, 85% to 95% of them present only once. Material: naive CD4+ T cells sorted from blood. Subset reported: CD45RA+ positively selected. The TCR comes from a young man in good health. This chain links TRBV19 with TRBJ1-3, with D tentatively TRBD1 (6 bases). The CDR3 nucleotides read TGTGCCAGTACCGACAGGACCAGGGCCACCATATATTTT. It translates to CASTDRTRATIYF. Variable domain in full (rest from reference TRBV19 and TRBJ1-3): DGGITQSPKYLFRKEGQNVTLSCEQNLNHDAMYWYRQDPGQGLRLIYYSQIVNDFQKGDIAEGYSVSREKKESFPLTVTSAQKNPTAFYLCASTDRTRATIYFGEGSWLTVV.